This T cell receptor beta chain was documented in a study of OX40 agonist ivuxolimab in advanced cancers. About the investigation overall: Ivuxolimab, which targeted the costimulatory receptor OX40 (CD134), was an agonistic, fully human IgG2 monoclonal antibody. Intravenous ivuxolimab was administered to patients every 2 weeks at six dose levels: 0.01, 0.1, 0.3, 1.5, 3 and 10 mg/kg. Of the roughly 52 patients in dose escalation, approximately 20 had hepatocellular carcinoma, about 15 had melanoma, 9 had renal cell carcinoma and 9 had head and neck cancer. In the dose-escalation cohort, around four fifths of patients were male, and the mean age was approximately 64 years, with a range of roughly 20 to 80. Patients were allowed to have had prior anti-PD-1, anti-PD-L1 or anti-CTLA-4 therapy, and around 40% of the dose-escalation patients had previously received checkpoint inhibitors. Three dose-escalation patients achieved partial responses, one with hepatocellular carcinoma and two with cutaneous melanoma. Peripheral TCRbeta sequencing aimed to test whether ivuxolimab altered TCR sequence diversity and caused clonal T-cell expansion. The paper describes the monotherapy dose-escalation part (N of about 50 patients) of the phase I trial of ivuxolimab.

Patients with a history of autoimmune disease or receiving systemic immunosuppression were excluded from the trial. In every dose cohort, peripheral blood was drawn for TCR sequencing at baseline, cycle 4 day 1, and cycle 7 day 1. Samples came from an open-label, multicenter, first-in-human phase I dose-escalation trial of ivuxolimab. The trial enrolled adults with locally advanced or metastatic head and neck squamous cell, hepatocellular, melanoma or renal cell carcinoma. Before TCR sequencing, CD4+ T cells and CD8+ T cells were sorted from peripheral blood as separate populations. V lost 3 bases and J lost 4 bases; the stretch between them is 12 bases long. From the cysteine through the phenylalanine, the CDR3 covers 14 amino acids. The DNA shown is the 42-base CDR3, in frame from base 1. The germline V gene gives CDR1 as MDHEN and CDR2 as SYDVKM. Findings and caveats that apply to the study as a whole: At doses of 0.1 to 3.0 mg/kg, clonal expansion of both CD4+ and CD8+ blood T cells was observed from baseline to week 6. Low levels of normalized T-cell clonal expansion were also shown by some nonresponding patients. After ivuxolimab, more expanded clones were found on average in CD8+ T cells than in CD4+ T cells. The antigen specificity of the peripheral T cells that underwent clonal expansion was not determined. In the 0.1-3.0 mg/kg groups, partial responders had among the lowest normalized peripheral clonal expansion, particularly in CD8+ T cells.

In the case of this clone: No antigen is known for it. The input lacks base qualities; no much larger clone sits a single base away.

Genomic DNA was isolated from the sorted cells so that the TCRbeta CDR3 region could be sequenced. TCRbeta CDR3 regions were sequenced using the immunoSEQ Assay. Not all clones reach the TCRdb copy of this immuneACCESS table, which keeps in-frame sequences only. Checked studies attribute under half of the gap to unresolved V genes and leave the rest unexplained. This sample is represented by about 81,000 clones; about 81% of them were singletons. The top ten constitute more than 6% of the sample. Rearrangement joined TRBV28 to TRBJ1-1, with TRBD1 tentatively as D gene (5 bases match). The TCR was taken from an adult with an advanced solid tumor such as melanoma, head and neck, liver or kidney cancer. The sequencing used CD4+ or CD8+ T cells sorted from blood, collected in a trial of the OX40 agonist ivuxolimab. The CDR3 protein sequence reads: CASSLTASPTEAFF. The DNA reads TGTGCCAGCAGTTTGACAGCTTCGCCCACTGAAGCTTTCTTT. The full variable domain, completed from the reference TRBV28 and TRBJ1-1 proteins outside the CDR3, reads DVKVTQSSRYLVKRTGEKVFLECVQDMDHENMFWYRQDPGLGLRLIYFSYDVKMKEKGDIPEGYSVSREKKERFSLILESASTNQTSMYLCASSLTASPTEAFFGQGTRLTVV.